This note documents a single T cell receptor beta chain sequence. This CDR3 has 14 amino acids. Per germline, CDR1 SGHTS and CDR2 YDEGEE. Unmatched junction bases numbered 10, after V lost 6 bases and J lost 7 bases. Sequencing used immunoSEQ multiplex PCR; TCRdb keeps in-frame clones, though not all of them. The sample consists of about 75,000 clones, 97% of them appearing once. The data belong to a study of technical replicates of blood from a handful of donors. The rearrangement joins TRBV5-8 to TRBJ2-1; TRBD2 matches 7 bases. The receptor's source is a human donor in good health. Specimen: T cells isolated from PBMCs. CDR3 bases: TGTGCCAGCAAGCGGGGCTTAACTTTAAATGAGCAGTTCTTC. This sequence encodes CASKRGLTLNEQFF.